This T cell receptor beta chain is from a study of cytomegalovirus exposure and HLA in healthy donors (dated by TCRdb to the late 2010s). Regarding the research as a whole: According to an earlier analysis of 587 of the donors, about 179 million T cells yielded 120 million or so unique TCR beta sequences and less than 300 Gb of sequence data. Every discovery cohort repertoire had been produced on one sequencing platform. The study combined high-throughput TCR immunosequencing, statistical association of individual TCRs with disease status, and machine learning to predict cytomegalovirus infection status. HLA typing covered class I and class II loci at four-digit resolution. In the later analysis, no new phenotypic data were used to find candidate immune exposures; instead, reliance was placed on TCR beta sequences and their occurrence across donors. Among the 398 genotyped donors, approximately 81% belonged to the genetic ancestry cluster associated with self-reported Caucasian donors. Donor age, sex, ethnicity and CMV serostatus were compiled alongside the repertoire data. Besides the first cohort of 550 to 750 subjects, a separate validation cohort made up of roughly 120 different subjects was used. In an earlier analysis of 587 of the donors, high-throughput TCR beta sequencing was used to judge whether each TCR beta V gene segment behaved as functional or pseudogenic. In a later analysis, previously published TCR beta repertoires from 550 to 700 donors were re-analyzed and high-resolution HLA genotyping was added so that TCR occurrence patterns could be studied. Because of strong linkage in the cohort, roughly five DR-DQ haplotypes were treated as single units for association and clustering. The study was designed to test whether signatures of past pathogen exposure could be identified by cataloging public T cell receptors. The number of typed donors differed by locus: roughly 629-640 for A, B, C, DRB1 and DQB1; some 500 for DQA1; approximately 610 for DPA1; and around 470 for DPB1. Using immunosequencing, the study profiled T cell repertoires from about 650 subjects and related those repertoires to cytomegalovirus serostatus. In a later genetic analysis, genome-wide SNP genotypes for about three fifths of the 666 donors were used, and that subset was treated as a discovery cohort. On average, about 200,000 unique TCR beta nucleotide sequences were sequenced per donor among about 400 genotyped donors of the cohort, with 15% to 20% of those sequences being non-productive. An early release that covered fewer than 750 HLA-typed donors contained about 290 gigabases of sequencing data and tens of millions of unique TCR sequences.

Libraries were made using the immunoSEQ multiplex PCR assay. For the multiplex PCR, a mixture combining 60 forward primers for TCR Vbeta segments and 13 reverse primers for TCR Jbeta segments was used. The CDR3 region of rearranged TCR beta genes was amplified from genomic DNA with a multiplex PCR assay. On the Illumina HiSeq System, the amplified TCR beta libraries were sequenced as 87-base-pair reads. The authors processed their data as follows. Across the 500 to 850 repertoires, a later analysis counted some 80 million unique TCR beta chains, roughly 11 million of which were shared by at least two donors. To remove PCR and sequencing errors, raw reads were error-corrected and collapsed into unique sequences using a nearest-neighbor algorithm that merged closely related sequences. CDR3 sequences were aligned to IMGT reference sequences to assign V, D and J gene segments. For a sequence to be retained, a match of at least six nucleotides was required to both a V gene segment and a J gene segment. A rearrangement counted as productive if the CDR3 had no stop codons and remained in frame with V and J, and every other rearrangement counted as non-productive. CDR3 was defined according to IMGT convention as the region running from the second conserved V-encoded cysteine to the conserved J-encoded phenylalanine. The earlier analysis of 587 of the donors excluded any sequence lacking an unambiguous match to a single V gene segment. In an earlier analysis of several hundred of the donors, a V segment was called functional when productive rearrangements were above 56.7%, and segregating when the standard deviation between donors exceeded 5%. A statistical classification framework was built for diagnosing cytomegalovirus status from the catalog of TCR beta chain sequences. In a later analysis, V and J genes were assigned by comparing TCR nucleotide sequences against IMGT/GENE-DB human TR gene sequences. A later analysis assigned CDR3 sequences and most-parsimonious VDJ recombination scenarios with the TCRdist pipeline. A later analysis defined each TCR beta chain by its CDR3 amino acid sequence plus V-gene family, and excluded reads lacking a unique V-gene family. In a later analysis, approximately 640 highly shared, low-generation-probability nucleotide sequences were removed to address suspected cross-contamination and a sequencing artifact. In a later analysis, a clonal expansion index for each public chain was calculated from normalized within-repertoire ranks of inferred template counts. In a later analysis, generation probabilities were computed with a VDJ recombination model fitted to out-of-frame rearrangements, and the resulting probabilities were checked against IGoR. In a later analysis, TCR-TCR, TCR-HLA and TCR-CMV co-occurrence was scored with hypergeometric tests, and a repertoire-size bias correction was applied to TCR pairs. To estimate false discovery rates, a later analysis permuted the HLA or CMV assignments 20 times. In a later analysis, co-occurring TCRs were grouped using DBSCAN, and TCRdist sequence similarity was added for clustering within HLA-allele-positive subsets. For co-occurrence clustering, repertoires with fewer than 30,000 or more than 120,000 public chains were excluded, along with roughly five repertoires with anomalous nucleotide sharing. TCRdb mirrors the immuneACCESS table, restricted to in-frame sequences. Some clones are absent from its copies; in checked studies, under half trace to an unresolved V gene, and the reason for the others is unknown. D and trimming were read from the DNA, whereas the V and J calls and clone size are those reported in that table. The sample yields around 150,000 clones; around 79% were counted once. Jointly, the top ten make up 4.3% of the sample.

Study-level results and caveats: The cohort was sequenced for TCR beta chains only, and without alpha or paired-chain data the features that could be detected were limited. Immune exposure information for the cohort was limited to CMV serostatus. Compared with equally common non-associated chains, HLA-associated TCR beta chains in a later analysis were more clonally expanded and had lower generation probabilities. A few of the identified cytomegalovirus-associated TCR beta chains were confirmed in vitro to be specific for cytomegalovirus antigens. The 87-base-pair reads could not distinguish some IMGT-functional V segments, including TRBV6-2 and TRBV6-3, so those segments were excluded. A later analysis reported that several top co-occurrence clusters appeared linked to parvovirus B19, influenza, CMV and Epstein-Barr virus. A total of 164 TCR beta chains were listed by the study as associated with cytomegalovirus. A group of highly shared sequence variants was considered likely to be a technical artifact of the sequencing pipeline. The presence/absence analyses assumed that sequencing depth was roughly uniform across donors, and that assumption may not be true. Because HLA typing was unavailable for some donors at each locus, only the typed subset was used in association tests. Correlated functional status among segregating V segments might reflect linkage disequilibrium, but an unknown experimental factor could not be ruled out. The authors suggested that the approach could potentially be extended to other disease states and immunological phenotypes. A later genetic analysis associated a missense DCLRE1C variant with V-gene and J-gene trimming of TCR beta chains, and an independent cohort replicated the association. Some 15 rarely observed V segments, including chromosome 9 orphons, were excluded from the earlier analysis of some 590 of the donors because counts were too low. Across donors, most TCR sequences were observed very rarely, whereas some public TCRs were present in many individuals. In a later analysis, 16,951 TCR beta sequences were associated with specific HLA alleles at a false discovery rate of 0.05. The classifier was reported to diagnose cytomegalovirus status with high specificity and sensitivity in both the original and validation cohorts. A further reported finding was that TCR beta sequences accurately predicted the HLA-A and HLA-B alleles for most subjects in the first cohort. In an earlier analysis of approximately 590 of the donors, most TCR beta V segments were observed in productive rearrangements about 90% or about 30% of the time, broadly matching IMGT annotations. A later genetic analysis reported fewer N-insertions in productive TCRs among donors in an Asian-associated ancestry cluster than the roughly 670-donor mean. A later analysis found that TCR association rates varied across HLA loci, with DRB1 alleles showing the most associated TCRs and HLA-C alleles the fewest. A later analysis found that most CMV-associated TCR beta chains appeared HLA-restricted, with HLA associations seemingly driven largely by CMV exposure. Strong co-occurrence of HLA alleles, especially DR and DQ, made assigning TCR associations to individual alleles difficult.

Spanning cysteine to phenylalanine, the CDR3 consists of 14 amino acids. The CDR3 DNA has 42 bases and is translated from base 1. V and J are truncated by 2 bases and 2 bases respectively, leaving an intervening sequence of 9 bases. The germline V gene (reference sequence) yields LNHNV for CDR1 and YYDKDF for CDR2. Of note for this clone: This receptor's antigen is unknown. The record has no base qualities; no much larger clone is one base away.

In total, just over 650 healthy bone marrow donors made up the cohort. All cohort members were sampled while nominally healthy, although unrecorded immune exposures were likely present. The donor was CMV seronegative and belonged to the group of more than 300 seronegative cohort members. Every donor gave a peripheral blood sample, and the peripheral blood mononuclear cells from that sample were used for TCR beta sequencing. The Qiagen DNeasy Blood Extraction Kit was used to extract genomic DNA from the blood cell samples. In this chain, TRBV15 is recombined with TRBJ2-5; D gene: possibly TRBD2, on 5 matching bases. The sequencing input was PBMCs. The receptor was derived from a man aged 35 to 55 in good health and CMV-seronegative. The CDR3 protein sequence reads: CATSRSGSQETQYF. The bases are TGTGCCACCAGCAGATCGGGATCGCAAGAGACCCAGTACTTC.